This T cell receptor (beta chain) was profiled in a study of shared clonotypes between healthy human individuals. Study summary: Each donor's CD8 memory used one plate, CD8 naive two, each CD4 subset three.

The study, taken as a whole, reports: At large depth, rarefaction still showed sorted-subset sequencing to be incomplete.

This CDR3 is 16 amino acids long. Germline V lookup: CDR1 ENHRY, CDR2 SYGVKD. Trimming removed 0 bases from V and 0 bases from J, with 11 bases in between. Clones were sequenced by immunoSEQ multiplex PCR, and TCRdb holds only the in-frame ones, with some missing. The sample consists of about 1.5 million clones, approximately 98% of them appearing once. On this clone itself: Its antigen is not identified.

Splitting of CD4+ cells produced CD45RA+ naive and CD45RA-negative memory subsets. The gene calls are TRBV10-3 and TRBJ2-5, with D unclear. The sample taken for sequencing was naive CD4+ T cells sorted from blood. The subset was: CD45RA+ positively selected. This sequence originates from a man aged 25 to 45 in good health. The CDR3 here is CAISESLPTYQETQYF. For the CDR3, the DNA is TGTGCCATCAGTGAGTCGTTGCCGACGTACCAAGAGACCCAGTACTTC.